This T cell receptor beta chain was captured in a study of T cells in Graves' hyperthyroidism and ophthalmopathy (dated 2019 in TCRdb). In the study overall: Peripheral blood samples were taken at the time of initial diagnosis, prior to any treatment. TCR Vbeta CDR3 sequencing of roughly 140 peripheral blood samples (more than 40 ophthalmopathy, some 75 hyperthyroidism and approximately 17 progressor patients) is reported in the paper. Whether ophthalmopathy could be predicted prospectively was tested in an independent validation cohort made up of under 20 hyperthyroidism patients plus 17 patients who later progressed to ophthalmopathy. After sampling, hyperthyroidism patients received methimazole starting at 30 mg daily, and ophthalmopathy patients received high-dose intravenous methylprednisolone. To identify distinguishing TCR V-J signatures, a discovery cohort of around 100 patients was used, comprising 43 with Graves' ophthalmopathy and around 57 with stable Graves' hyperthyroidism. For training and testing, the 100 patients in the discovery cohort were randomly divided in a 7:3 ratio. The study also compared thyroid tissue and blood T-cell repertoires from about 6 Graves' hyperthyroidism patients.

This clonotype was counted ten times or more. This clone's antigen is unknown. Per-base qualities were not stored, and no clone one base away is much larger. The TCR beta CDR3 regions were amplified from RNA transcripts. The first round of RT-PCR for the TCR CDR3 was performed with the HTBI primer set and the Qiagen OneStep RT-PCR kit. Libraries were constructed in a second round of multiplex PCR, after which size selection and purification were carried out. Sequencing of the libraries was done on an Illumina HiSeq2000 using paired-end 100 bp reads. For the original study's pipeline: SOAPnuke was used to process the raw data, with reads discarded if the reads contained adapters or uncalled bases, had a mean Phred below 15, or lacked an exact constant-primer or identifier match. COPE v1.2.5 was used to merge the high-quality paired reads, and each unique nucleotide sequence was defined as a clonotype. MiTCR v1.1 was used to align the clonotypes against IMGT TRBV, TRBD and TRBJ reference segments. Analysis was restricted to V-J combinations with a frequency above 0.0001, which covered roughly 99% of repertoires. The TCS score was defined as the ratio of F50 (clonal expansion) to E x V (chaos), calculated using BLOSUM62-based TCRdist between CDR3 peptides within each V-J. Welch's t-statistics and random forest reduced fewer than 550 V-J features to about 12, which were used in a naive Bayes classifier (R e1071). TCRdb itself trimmed the public reads at Q25 with fastp, ran MiXCR and retained productive beta chains. Every entry covers one CDR3 protein and lists the most common genes and DNA from its rows. For this entry, the V and J calls and clone size follow TCRdb and not the study's own pipeline. The sample table lists some 180,000 distinct CDR3 sequences, about 17% of them with a count of one. The ten top clones hold around 29% of the sample.

Unmatched junction bases come to 3, with V trimmed by 4 bases and J by 3 bases. The CDR3 has 15 amino acids, counting the end cysteine and phenylalanine. The read is trimmed to its CDR3 DNA, 45 bases read in frame from base 1. According to the germline V gene (reference sequence), CDR1 reads LNHDA and CDR2 reads SQIVND. Stable Graves' hyperthyroidism was defined as the absence of progression to ophthalmopathy over 18 months of follow-up. Hyperthyroidism patients were newly diagnosed, with disease duration under 2 months, and aged 18 to 65 years. Exclusion was applied to patients with uncontrolled infections, other autoimmune diseases, pregnancy or lactation. Clinical symptoms, serum thyroxine and TRAb, thyroid ultrasound, and orbital computed tomography formed the basis for the diagnoses. Ficoll-Paque density gradient centrifugation was used to isolate PBMCs from under 11 ml of fresh peripheral blood. Total RNA was extracted using Trizol reagent, and RNA quality was assessed on an Agilent 2100 Bioanalyzer.

Study-wide conclusions, independent of this receptor: Ophthalmopathy was separated from stable hyperthyroidism by a 13 V-J signature model, with about 88% sensitivity and 81% to 83% specificity obtained in cross-validation and 80%/75% obtained in testing. Blood samples also contained most of the expanded thyroid clonotypes (frequency above 0.001), which suggests that blood repertoires may reflect thyroid immune responses. Sample size was not statistically predetermined, and blinding of investigators to group allocation was not performed. In validation, progression to ophthalmopathy was predicted by the model with more than 65% sensitivity and under 85% specificity, a median of approximately 6.5 months before onset.

The receptor was isolated from a woman between 50 and 59 years old with Graves' hyperthyroidism. The rearranged segments are TRBV19 and TRBJ2-3; a stretch of 11 junction bases matches TRBD1. Specimen: blood. The bases are TGTGCCAGTAGTACCGGGACAGGGGGTACAGATACGCAGTATTTT. This gives the protein CASSTGTGGTDTQYF.